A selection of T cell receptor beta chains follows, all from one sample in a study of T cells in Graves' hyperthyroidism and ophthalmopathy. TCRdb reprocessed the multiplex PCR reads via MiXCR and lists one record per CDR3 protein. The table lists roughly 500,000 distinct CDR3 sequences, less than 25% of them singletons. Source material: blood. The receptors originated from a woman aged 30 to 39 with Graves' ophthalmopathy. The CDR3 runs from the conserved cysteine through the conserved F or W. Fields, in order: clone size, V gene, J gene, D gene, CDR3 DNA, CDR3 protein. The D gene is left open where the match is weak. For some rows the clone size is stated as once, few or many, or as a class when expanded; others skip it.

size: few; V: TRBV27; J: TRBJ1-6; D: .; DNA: TGTGCCAGCAGTTGGACGGATAATTCACCCCTCCACTTT; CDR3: CASSWTDNSPLHF
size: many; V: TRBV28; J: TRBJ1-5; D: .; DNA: TGTGCCAGCAAGGAGGGGCCCAATCAGCCCCAGCATTTT; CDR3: CASKEGPNQPQHF
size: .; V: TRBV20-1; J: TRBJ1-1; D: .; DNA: TGCAGTGCTAGAGCATTCAGATCGAGGGGAGCGAGGATGAACACTGAAGCTTTCTTT; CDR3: CSARAFRSRGARMNTEAFF
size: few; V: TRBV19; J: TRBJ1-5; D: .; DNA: TGTGCCAGTAGTATAGGGGGGACAACTAAGGGCAATCAGCCCCAGCATTTT; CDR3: CASSIGGTTKGNQPQHF
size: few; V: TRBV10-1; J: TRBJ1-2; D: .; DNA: TGCGCCAGCAGTGAGACAGGGACTAACTATGGCTACACCTTC; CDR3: CASSETGTNYGYTF
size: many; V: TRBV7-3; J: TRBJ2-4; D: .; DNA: TGTGCCAGCAGCCCAAAACAGGGTTTGAACATTCAGTACTTC; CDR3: CASSPKQGLNIQYF
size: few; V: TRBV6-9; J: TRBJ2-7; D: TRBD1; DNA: TGTGCCAGCAGTTATGAGGGGGCGAAGGTGATCTACGAGCAGTACTTC; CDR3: CASSYEGAKVIYEQYF
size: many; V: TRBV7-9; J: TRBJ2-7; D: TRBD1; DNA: TGTGCCAGCAGCTACGGACAGGTCTCCTACGAGCAGTACTTC; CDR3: CASSYGQVSYEQYF
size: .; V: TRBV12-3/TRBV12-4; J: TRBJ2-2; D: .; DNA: TGTGCCAGCAGTCCCGCCCAGGGCGGGGAGCTGTTTTTT; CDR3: CASSPAQGGELFF
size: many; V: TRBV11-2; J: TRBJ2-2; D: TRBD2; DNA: TGTGCCAGCAGCCCCGGGGGGGCAGCGAACACCGGGGAGCTGTTTTTT; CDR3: CASSPGGAANTGELFF
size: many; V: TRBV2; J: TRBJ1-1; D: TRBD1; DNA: TGTGCCAGCCAGACAGGGAGGGGGACTGAAGCTTTCTTT; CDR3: CASQTGRGTEAFF
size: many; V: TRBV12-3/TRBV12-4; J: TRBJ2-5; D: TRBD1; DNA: TGTGCCAGCAGTGGGACAGGGACAGAAGAGACCCAGTACTTC; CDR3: CASSGTGTEETQYF
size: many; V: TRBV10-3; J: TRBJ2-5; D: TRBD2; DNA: TGTGCCACCGCCCCAGCGGGGGGCGAGACCCAGTACTTC; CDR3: CATAPAGGETQYF
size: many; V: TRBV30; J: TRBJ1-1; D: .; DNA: TGTGCCTGGAGTCGGGAGCTAAAATGGGCCACTGAAGCTTTCTTT; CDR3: CAWSRELKWATEAFF
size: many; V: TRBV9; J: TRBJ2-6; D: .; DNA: TGTGCCAGCAGCTCGGGGGGGACAGTCCTCTCTGGGGCCAACGTCCTGACTTTC; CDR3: CASSSGGTVLSGANVLTF
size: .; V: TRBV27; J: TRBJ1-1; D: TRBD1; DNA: TGTGCCAGCAGGACCCTTGGACAGGGGGGGCATGAAGCTTTCTTT; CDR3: CASRTLGQGGHEAFF
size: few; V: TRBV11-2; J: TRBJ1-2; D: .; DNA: TGTGCCAGCAGCTTAGGAAAGGGGTTTAATGGCTACACCTTC; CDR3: CASSLGKGFNGYTF
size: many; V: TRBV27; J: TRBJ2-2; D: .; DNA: TGTGCCAGCAGTCCAGGACTGATTAACGGGGAGCTGTTTTTT; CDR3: CASSPGLINGELFF
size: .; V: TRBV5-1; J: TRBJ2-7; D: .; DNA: TGCGCCAGCAGCTTGTGGGGGGGCCCCGAGCAGTACTTC; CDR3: CASSLWGGPEQYF
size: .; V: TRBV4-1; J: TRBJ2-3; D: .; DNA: TGCGCCAGCAGCCAGGACCCGGTAGCAGATACGCAGTATTTT; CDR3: CASSQDPVADTQYF
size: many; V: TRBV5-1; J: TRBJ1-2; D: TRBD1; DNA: TGCGCCAGCAGCTTACGGGACAGCCATGGCTACACCTTC; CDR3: CASSLRDSHGYTF
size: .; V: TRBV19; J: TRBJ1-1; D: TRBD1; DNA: TGTGCCAGTAGCCCCCGTAGGGGGCAATTGAACACTGAAGCTTTCTTT; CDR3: CASSPRRGQLNTEAFF
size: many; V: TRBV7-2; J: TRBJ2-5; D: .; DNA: TGTGCCAGCAGCTTGAACGGGGGTCAAGAGACCCAGTACTTC; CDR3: CASSLNGGQETQYF
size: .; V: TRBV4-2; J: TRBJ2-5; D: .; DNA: TGTGCCAGCAGCCAAGAAGGAAAGAGCCAGTACTTC; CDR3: CASSQEGKSQYF
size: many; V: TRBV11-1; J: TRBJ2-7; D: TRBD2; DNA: TGTGCCAGCAGCGTAGGACCTAGCGGGGGGGCCGGTGAGCAGTACTTC; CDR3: CASSVGPSGGAGEQYF
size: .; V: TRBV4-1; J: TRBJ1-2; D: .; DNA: TGCGCCAGCAGCCTTGGGATCCTATATGGCTACACCTTC; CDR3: CASSLGILYGYTF
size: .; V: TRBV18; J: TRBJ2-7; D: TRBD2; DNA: TGTGCCAGCTCACCACCGAGCGGGAGGTACTCCTACGAGCAGTACTTC; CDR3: CASSPPSGRYSYEQYF
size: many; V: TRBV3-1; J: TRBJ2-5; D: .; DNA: TGTGCCAGCAGCCAAGACCGGCAGGGCGACTACCAAGAGACCCAGTACTTC; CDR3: CASSQDRQGDYQETQYF